The clone carrying this TCR beta chain was seen only a few times. Germline values: CDR1 LGHDT, CDR2 YNNKEL (reference sequence). The V end was cut by 8 bases, the J end by 4 bases, with 14 bases between. This CDR3 is built from 13 residues. The data belong to a study of blood T cell repertoires in COVID-19. As for the study in general: Acute and convalescent COVID-19 specimens originated in the United States, Italy and Spain. In each case, the material was cDNA or gDNA derived from T cells, B-cell-depleted T cells, or PBMCs.

Under the authors' procedure: By means of reference gene primer amplification, nucleated cell counts were estimated. Profiled with immunoSEQ multiplex PCR; TCRdb holds only in-frame clones, not every one. That table supplies the V and J calls and clone size; D and trimming were determined from the DNA. The data contain about 94,000 clones, under 90% of them seen just once; the ten biggest clones take up 15% to 20%. The source is a human donor in a cohort sampled during active COVID-19. This chain uses TRBV3-1 (or the pseudogene TRBV3-2) with TRBJ1-1; D is ambiguous. The sequenced sample consisted of peripheral blood. CDR3 sequence: CASRNPPGTEAFF. The CDR3 DNA is TGTGCCAGCCGTAACCCCCCCGGCACTGAAGCTTTCTTT.